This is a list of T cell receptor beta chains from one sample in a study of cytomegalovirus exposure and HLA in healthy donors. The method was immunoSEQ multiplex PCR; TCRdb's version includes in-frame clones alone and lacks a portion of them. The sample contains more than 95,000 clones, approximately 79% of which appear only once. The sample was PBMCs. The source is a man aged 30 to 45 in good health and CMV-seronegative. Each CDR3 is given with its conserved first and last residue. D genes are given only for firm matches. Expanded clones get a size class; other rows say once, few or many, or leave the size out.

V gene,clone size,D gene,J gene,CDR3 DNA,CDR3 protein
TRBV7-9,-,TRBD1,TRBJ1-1,TGTGCCAGCAGCCGACAGGGGGCGATAGTTGAAGCTTTCTTT,CASSRQGAIVEAFF
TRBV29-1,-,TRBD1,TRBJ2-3,TGCAGCGTTGAGAAGTGGGACAGGGGGCGCACAGATACGCAGTATTTT,CSVEKWDRGRTDTQYF
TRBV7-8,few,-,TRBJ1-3,TGTGCCAGCAGCCCCAACCCCGGGGGGGGAAACACCATATATTTT,CASSPNPGGGNTIYF
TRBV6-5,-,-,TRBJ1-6,TGTGCCAGCAGTTCCCTAGGGGGTTATAATTCACCCCTCCACTTT,CASSSLGGYNSPLHF
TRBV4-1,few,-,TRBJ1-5,TGCGCCAGCAGCCAAGATGCAAGCTTCAATCAGCCCCAGCATTTT,CASSQDASFNQPQHF
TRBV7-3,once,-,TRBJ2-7,TGCGCCAGCAGCCCTCGAACTAGGTCGGTATCCTACGAGCAGTACTTC,CASSPRTRSVSYEQYF
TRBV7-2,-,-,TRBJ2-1,TGTGCCAGCAGCTTTACTTTGGCTGCGGACAATGAGCAGTTCTTC,CASSFTLAADNEQFF
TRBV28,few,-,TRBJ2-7,TGTGCCAGCAGTTTGACCCCATCTGGACTTCACTCCTACGAGCAGTACTTC,CASSLTPSGLHSYEQYF
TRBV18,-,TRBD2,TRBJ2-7,TGTGCCAGCTCATCAAGACTAGCGGCGGGCTACGAGCAGTACTTC,CASSSRLAAGYEQYF
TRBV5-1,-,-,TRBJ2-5,TGCGCCAGCAGCTTGGCAACAGTGGGTCAAGAGACCCAGTACTTC,CASSLATVGQETQYF
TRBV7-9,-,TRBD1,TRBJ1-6,TGTGCCAGCAGCTTCTCGGACAGGGCAAATTCACCCCTCCACTTT,CASSFSDRANSPLHF